Sequencing of this T cell receptor beta chain was carried out in a study of metastatic and nonmetastatic thyroid tumors (dated by TCRdb to the early 2020s). Turning to the overall study: Repertoires were compared across peripheral blood and tumor or nodule tissue samples from malignant and benign thyroid patients.

Concerning this clone itself: Its recognized antigen is unknown. The conserved closing phenylalanine or tryptophan is absent in this CDR3, likely reflecting a read error.

None of the patients had been given any treatment before thyroid surgery. The study retrospectively analysed patient clinical samples collected from about 2012 to 2018 using T-cell receptor beta sequencing. The V end loses 7 bases and the J end loses 6 bases, and a stretch of 7 bases separates them. The germline V gene specifies MDHEN as CDR1 and SYDVKM as CDR2. With termini counted, the CDR3 has 12 amino acids. Only the CDR3 region is kept as DNA, spanning 36 bases read in frame from base 1. Beyond this particular receptor, the publication reports: In both blood and tumor samples, TCR beta diversity was reported to be significantly higher in malignant tumors than in benign nodules.

The library was built by means of PCR. The reads were generated on an Illumina HiSeq 4000. The TCR beta-chain CDR3 region of each patient was profiled by high-throughput sequencing. In the authors' own workflow: A classifier to discriminate distant-metastatic papillary thyroid cancer patients was built from CDR3 differences across clinicopathological groups. Repertoire diversity was assessed with the Shannon index, and tumor-blood repertoire similarity with the Morisita-Horn index. TCRdb reworked the public reads: Q25 trimming with fastp, MiXCR clone assembly, productive beta chains retained. V and J calls and clone size were set by TCRdb, not the authors. This sample holds about 45,000 clones; around 3.1% were observed only once. Around 9.9% of the sample is taken by the ten largest.

This TCR was recovered from a female donor with papillary thyroid cancer or a benign thyroid nodule (not recorded which). Some clones in this sample may be carry-over from other donors' samples. Sequences were obtained from blood. The chain is encoded by TRBV28 joined to TRBJ1-6, with the D gene not confidently named. The CDR3 protein: CASTSTNSPLHV. The nucleotide sequence reads TGTGCCAGCACATCAACTAATTCACCCCTCCACGTT.